These 12 T cell receptor beta chains were all obtained from the same sample, sequenced in a study of CD8 T cells in Susac syndrome. Reverse transcription of roughly 0.5 to 1 ug RNA was carried out with random hexamers. TCRdb ran MiXCR on the immunoSEQ multiplex PCR reads and lists one entry per CDR3 protein. The table shows over 300,000 distinct CDR3 sequences, with approximately 90% occurring only once. The sequenced material came from CD4+ T cells from PBMCs. The receptor source for this set is a human donor with multiple sclerosis.

The chain carries TRBV5-6 and TRBJ1-2, with D tentatively TRBD1 (5 bases). V shed 0 bases and J shed 4 bases, with 13 bases lying between them. Germline V gene lookup returns CDR1 SGHDT and CDR2 YYEEEE. This CDR3 comprises 15 residues. The CDR3, as DNA: TGTGCCAGCAGCTTGGACGGCAGGGCAATCTATGGCTACACCTTC. It yields the protein CASSLDGRAIYGYTF.

The chain employs TRBV5-1 and TRBJ2-5, with 8 bases matching TRBD1. With V trimmed by 2 bases and J by 5 bases, 8 bases remained unmatched. From germline, CDR1 is SGHRS and CDR2 YFSETQ. The CDR3 length is 15 residues. The chain's CDR3 is CASSFDRGIGETQYF. CDR3 in DNA: TGCGCCAGCAGCTTCGACAGGGGTATCGGCGAGACCCAGTACTTC.

The chain combines TRBV5-1 with TRBJ1-2; 7 bases fit TRBD1. This CDR3 has 17 residues. The V gene end was trimmed by 1 base and the J gene end by 6 bases; junction bases not matched to a gene: 15. Per germline, CDR1 SGHRS and CDR2 YFSETQ. The DNA of the CDR3 is TGCGCCAGCAGCTTGACAGGGGCATTATCCCAGGGCGATGGCTACACCTTC. As protein: CASSLTGALSQGDGYTF.

The gene calls are TRBV12-3 or TRBV12-4 and TRBJ2-3, with a tentative D call TRBD2 (7 bases). Deletions cut 1 base from V and 1 base from J, with 12 bases between. CDR3 length: 16 amino acids. CDR3 in amino acids: CASSLGRGPRTDTQYF. The CDR3 DNA reads TGTGCCAGCAGTTTAGGGCGGGGGCCCCGCACAGATACGCAGTATTTT.

This clonotype has only one observation. The chain carries TRBV5-1 and TRBJ1-1; TRBD1 might be the D (6 bases). The CDR3 runs to 13 residues. The germline V and J ends were trimmed by 5 bases and 4 bases, with 12 bases remaining between them. Germline-derived CDR1 and CDR2 are SGHRS and YFSETQ. Written as DNA, the CDR3 is TGCGCCAGCAGTTACAGGGTTGGCACTGAAGCTTTCTTT. Translating gives CASSYRVGTEAFF.

This chain joins TRBV11-2 and TRBJ2-2, with D unclear. V lost 5 bases, J lost 4 bases, and 8 bases lay in between. The CDR3 extends over 13 amino acids. Germline CDR1 is SGHAT and CDR2 is FQNNGV. CDR3 sequence reads: CASSPAVTGELFF. CDR3 nucleotide sequence: TGTGCCAGCAGCCCCGCAGTCACCGGGGAGCTGTTTTTT.

The chain couples TRBV30 to TRBJ2-1; 10 nucleotides line up with TRBD2. J gave up 11 bases and V 1 base, and 2 bases lay outside the gene matches. The CDR3 runs to 12 residues. The germline gives CDR1 GTSNPN, CDR2 SVGIG (reference sequence). DNA of the CDR3: TGTGCCTGGAGTGGAGCGGGGGGGAAGCAGTTCTTC. Translated: CAWSGAGGKQFF.

V usage is TRBV30 and J usage is TRBJ1-5; D uncertain. Germline V gene lookup returns CDR1 GTSNPN and CDR2 SVGIG (reference sequence). This CDR3 has 14 amino acids. Trimming took off 0 bases at V and 6 bases at J, with 12 bases between the two ends. CDR3 sequence: CAWSVGRVTQPQHF. The CDR3, as DNA: TGTGCCTGGAGTGTCGGAAGAGTCACTCAGCCCCAGCATTTT.

The V and J genes are TRBV4-1 and TRBJ2-7, with D perhaps TRBD1 (6 bases). Between the trimmed V and J ends, which lost 2 bases and 3 bases, there was a span of 11 bases. This CDR3 is built from 14 residues. Germline CDR1 is MGHRA and CDR2 is YSYEKL. The CDR3 nucleotides are TGCGCCAGCAGCCAACCGGGACACCTCTACGAGCAGTACTTC. This gives the protein CASSQPGHLYEQYF.

This chain joins TRBV29-1 and TRBJ2-2, with D unresolved. V was cut by 7 bases and J by 3 bases, with 15 bases left in between. From germline, CDR1 is SQVTM and CDR2 ANQGSEA. The CDR3 is 14 amino acids. The DNA for the CDR3 is TGCAGCGCCTTGGCCCATGCGGACACCGGGGAGCTGTTTTTT. Its translation is CSALAHADTGELFF.

This clonotype occurred once. CDR3 residues: CATKTQPESYGYTF. In nucleotides, the CDR3 is TGTGCCACCAAGACACAGCCAGAAAGCTATGGCTACACCTTC. The chain carries TRBV6-5 and TRBJ1-2; D is unclear. Trimming removed 10 bases from V and 4 bases from J, with 19 bases in between. The germline V gene has CDR1 MNHEY and CDR2 SVGAGI. CDR3 length: 14 residues.

This chain links TRBV29-1 with TRBJ2-6; D not certain. The CDR3 spans 15 residues. Trimming shortened V by 4 bases and J by 0 bases, and 10 bases separated the two germline ends. CDR1 SQVTM and CDR2 ANQGSEA come from the germline V gene. CDR3 sequence: CSVGWRSSGANVLTF. The CDR3 DNA reads TGCAGCGTTGGGTGGCGGAGCTCTGGGGCCAACGTCCTGACTTTC.